This T cell receptor (beta chain) was captured by sequencing in a study of OX40 agonist ivuxolimab in advanced cancers. The table came from immunoSEQ multiplex PCR; TCRdb's copy has only in-frame clones and leaves some out. Here the sample spans roughly 15,000 clones, roughly three quarters being singletons. This CDR3 is built from 16 residues. Germline V gene lookup returns CDR1 SEHNR and CDR2 FQNEAQ (reference sequence). V lost 2 bases, J lost 0 bases, and 13 bases lay in between. The origin of this receptor is an adult with an advanced solid tumor such as melanoma, head and neck, liver or kidney cancer. The sequencing used CD4+ or CD8+ T cells sorted from blood, collected in a trial of the OX40 agonist ivuxolimab. The chain carries TRBV7-9 and TRBJ1-2; D is possibly TRBD1 (5 bases). This CDR3 is CASSLPQTEPNYGYTF. The CDR3 bases are TGTGCCAGCAGCTTACCCCAGACAGAGCCTAACTATGGCTACACCTTC.